This T cell receptor beta chain stems from a study of PD-1 blockade in classical Hodgkin lymphoma. V shed 6 bases and J 5 bases; nucleotides not matched to a gene: 8. The CDR3 consists of 14 residues. Germline V gene lookup returns CDR1 SNHLY and CDR2 FYNNEI. Relapse after autologous stem cell transplantation occurred in every patient, and brentuximab vedotin exposure varied. This clone was seen just once. Its matching antigen is unknown. Notes on the study in general: In newly diagnosed patients, baseline TCR diversity was reportedly below that of healthy donors.

The method was immunoSEQ multiplex PCR; TCRdb's version includes in-frame clones alone and lacks a portion of them. The table has 42,000 or so clones, approximately 86% seen once. The specimen was peripheral blood mononuclear cells (PBMCs), collected before the second cycle of nivolumab. This clonotype was obtained from a human donor with classical Hodgkin lymphoma. The chain couples TRBV2 to TRBJ1-1, with 8 bases identical to TRBD1. The CDR3 DNA is TGTGCCAGCAGCCTAGACAGGGGCGGAACTGAAGCTTTCTTT. Translated: CASSLDRGGTEAFF. Full variable domain (missing parts from reference TRBV2 and TRBJ1-1): EPEVTQTPSHQVTQMGQEVILRCVPISNHLYFYWYRQILGQKVEFLVSFYNNEISEKSEIFDDQFSVERPDGSNFTLKIRSTKLEDSAMYFCASSLDRGGTEAFFGQGTRLTVV.